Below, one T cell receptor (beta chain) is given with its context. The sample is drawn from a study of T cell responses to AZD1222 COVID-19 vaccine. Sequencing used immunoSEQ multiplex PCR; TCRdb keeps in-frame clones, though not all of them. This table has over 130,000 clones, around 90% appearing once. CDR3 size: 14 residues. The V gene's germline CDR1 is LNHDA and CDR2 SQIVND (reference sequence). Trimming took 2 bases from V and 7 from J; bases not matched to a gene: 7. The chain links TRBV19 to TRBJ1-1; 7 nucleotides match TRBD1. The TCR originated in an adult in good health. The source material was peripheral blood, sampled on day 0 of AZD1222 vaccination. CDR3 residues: CASSIPGQLFEAFF. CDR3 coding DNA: TGTGCCAGTAGTATACCGGGACAGCTCTTTGAAGCTTTCTTT.